This record looks at one TCR beta chain sequence and its context. This specimen belongs to a study of blood T cell repertoires in COVID-19. Overall study: Whether acute or convalescent, the COVID-19 samples came from the United States, Italy and Spain. Sources were T cells, B-cell-depleted T cells, or PBMCs; the material itself was cDNA or gDNA.

Seattle participants joined during active infection and were tracked over time. Only in-frame clones appear in the TCRdb table, and some are missing; sequencing was by immunoSEQ multiplex PCR. The table has under 200,000 clones, around 87% seen once. V was shortened by 2 bases and J by 5 bases, with 16 bases between the two germline ends. From germline, CDR1 is SGHRS and CDR2 YFSETQ. The CDR3 runs to 15 residues. The genes are TRBV5-1 and TRBJ2-5; D perhaps matches TRBD2 (5 bases). The clonotype originates from a woman of 80 years or more with COVID-19, enrolled during active disease. Sequenced input: peripheral blood. CDR3 amino acids: CASSLNGGLRETQYF. The CDR3 bases are TGCGCCAGCAGCTTAAACGGAGGCCTCCGGGAGACCCAGTACTTC.